This is a list of T cell receptor beta chains from one sample in a study of identical twins. A single record per CDR3 protein comes from TCRdb applying MiXCR to the 5' RACE reads. The sample lists some 260,000 distinct CDR3 sequences; more than 12% were seen once. Material: memory (CD45RO+) T cells sorted from blood. Source of these receptors: a woman aged 18-29 years in good health. The CDR3 runs from the conserved cysteine through the conserved F or W. Each record gives: clone size, V gene, J gene, D gene, CDR3 DNA, CDR3 protein. The D gene is left open where the match is weak. The size field is filled for only some rows; it gives once, few, many or a size class.

-,TRBV7-3,TRBJ1-2,TRBD1,TGTGCCAGCAGCATAAATGGACAGGGAGGTGGCTACACCTTC,CASSINGQGGGYTF
-,TRBV6-5,TRBJ2-1,-,TGTGCCAGCAGTTACTCCGAGCACAATGAGCAGTTCTTC,CASSYSEHNEQFF
many,TRBV7-9,TRBJ2-2,-,TGTGCCAGCAGCTTATCGACAGGTGGAAGCACCGGGGAGCTGTTTTTT,CASSLSTGGSTGELFF
few,TRBV11-2,TRBJ2-3,TRBD2,TGTGCCAGCAGCTTGTCCGCAGGACTAGCGGGGACCGGGGATACGCAGTATTTT,CASSLSAGLAGTGDTQYF
-,TRBV3-1,TRBJ2-7,TRBD2,TGTGCCAGCAGCCAAGTGATCGGGGGGAACTACGAGCAGTACTTC,CASSQVIGGNYEQYF
-,TRBV20-1,TRBJ1-4,TRBD1,TGCAGTGCGCCGACAGGGGAAAAACTGTTTTTT,CSAPTGEKLFF
few,TRBV29-1,TRBJ1-1,-,TGCAGCGTTGTAAGAGAGAACACTGAAGCTTTCTTT,CSVVRENTEAFF
-,TRBV7-9,TRBJ2-1,-,TGTGCCAGCAGCCCTAGTAGGGACCAGGGCTTCAACAATGAGCAGTTCTTC,CASSPSRDQGFNNEQFF
-,TRBV2,TRBJ2-7,-,TGTGCCAGCAACCTAGCTTTGGCCGAGCAGTACTTC,CASNLALAEQYF
few,TRBV20-1,TRBJ2-3,TRBD2,TGCAGCCCCCACGGACTAGCGGGAAGGGAAGCAGATACGCAGTATTTT,CSPHGLAGREADTQYF
-,TRBV5-1,TRBJ1-1,TRBD1,TGCGCCAGCAGCACCGGACAGGGAGATGAAGCTTTCTTT,CASSTGQGDEAFF
-,TRBV5-1,TRBJ2-3,TRBD2,TGCGCCAGCAGCGTAGCGGGGACATTAGTAACAGATACGCAGTATTTT,CASSVAGTLVTDTQYF
many,TRBV5-1,TRBJ2-1,-,TGCGCCAGCAGCCTGGAATCCAATGAGCAGTTCTTC,CASSLESNEQFF
many,TRBV7-9,TRBJ2-1,-,TGTGCCAGCAGCTGGGGGAACAATGAGCAGTTCTTC,CASSWGNNEQFF
-,TRBV5-1,TRBJ2-7,-,TGCGCCAGCAGCTTGGGGGGAAGCCGGGACGTGAGCTCCTACGAGCAGTACTTC,CASSLGGSRDVSSYEQYF
-,TRBV5-8,TRBJ2-4,-,TGTGCCAGCAGCTCAACAGCGAACTTAGCCAAAAACATTCAGTACTTC,CASSSTANLAKNIQYF
-,TRBV11-2,TRBJ2-1,-,TGTGCCAGCAGCTTAGGACCGAGGGACGAGGGATTCTTC,CASSLGPRDEGFF
-,TRBV20-1,TRBJ1-2,-,TGCAGTGCTAGAGGACGGGGGTTAGACTATGGCTACACCTTC,CSARGRGLDYGYTF
-,TRBV9,TRBJ1-2,TRBD1,TGTGCCAGCAGCCTAACGACAGGGAGCTATGGCTACACCTTC,CASSLTTGSYGYTF
few,TRBV3-1,TRBJ2-3,-,TGTGCCAGCAGCGCCCGACAGCGCACAGATACGCAGTATTTT,CASSARQRTDTQYF
many,TRBV29-1,TRBJ2-2,TRBD2,TGCAGCGTTGAACGCGGGGGGACCGGGGAGCTGTTTTTT,CSVERGGTGELFF
-,TRBV27,TRBJ2-7,-,TGTGCCAGCAGTAGGCAACAGGGCTACGAGCAGTACTTC,CASSRQQGYEQYF